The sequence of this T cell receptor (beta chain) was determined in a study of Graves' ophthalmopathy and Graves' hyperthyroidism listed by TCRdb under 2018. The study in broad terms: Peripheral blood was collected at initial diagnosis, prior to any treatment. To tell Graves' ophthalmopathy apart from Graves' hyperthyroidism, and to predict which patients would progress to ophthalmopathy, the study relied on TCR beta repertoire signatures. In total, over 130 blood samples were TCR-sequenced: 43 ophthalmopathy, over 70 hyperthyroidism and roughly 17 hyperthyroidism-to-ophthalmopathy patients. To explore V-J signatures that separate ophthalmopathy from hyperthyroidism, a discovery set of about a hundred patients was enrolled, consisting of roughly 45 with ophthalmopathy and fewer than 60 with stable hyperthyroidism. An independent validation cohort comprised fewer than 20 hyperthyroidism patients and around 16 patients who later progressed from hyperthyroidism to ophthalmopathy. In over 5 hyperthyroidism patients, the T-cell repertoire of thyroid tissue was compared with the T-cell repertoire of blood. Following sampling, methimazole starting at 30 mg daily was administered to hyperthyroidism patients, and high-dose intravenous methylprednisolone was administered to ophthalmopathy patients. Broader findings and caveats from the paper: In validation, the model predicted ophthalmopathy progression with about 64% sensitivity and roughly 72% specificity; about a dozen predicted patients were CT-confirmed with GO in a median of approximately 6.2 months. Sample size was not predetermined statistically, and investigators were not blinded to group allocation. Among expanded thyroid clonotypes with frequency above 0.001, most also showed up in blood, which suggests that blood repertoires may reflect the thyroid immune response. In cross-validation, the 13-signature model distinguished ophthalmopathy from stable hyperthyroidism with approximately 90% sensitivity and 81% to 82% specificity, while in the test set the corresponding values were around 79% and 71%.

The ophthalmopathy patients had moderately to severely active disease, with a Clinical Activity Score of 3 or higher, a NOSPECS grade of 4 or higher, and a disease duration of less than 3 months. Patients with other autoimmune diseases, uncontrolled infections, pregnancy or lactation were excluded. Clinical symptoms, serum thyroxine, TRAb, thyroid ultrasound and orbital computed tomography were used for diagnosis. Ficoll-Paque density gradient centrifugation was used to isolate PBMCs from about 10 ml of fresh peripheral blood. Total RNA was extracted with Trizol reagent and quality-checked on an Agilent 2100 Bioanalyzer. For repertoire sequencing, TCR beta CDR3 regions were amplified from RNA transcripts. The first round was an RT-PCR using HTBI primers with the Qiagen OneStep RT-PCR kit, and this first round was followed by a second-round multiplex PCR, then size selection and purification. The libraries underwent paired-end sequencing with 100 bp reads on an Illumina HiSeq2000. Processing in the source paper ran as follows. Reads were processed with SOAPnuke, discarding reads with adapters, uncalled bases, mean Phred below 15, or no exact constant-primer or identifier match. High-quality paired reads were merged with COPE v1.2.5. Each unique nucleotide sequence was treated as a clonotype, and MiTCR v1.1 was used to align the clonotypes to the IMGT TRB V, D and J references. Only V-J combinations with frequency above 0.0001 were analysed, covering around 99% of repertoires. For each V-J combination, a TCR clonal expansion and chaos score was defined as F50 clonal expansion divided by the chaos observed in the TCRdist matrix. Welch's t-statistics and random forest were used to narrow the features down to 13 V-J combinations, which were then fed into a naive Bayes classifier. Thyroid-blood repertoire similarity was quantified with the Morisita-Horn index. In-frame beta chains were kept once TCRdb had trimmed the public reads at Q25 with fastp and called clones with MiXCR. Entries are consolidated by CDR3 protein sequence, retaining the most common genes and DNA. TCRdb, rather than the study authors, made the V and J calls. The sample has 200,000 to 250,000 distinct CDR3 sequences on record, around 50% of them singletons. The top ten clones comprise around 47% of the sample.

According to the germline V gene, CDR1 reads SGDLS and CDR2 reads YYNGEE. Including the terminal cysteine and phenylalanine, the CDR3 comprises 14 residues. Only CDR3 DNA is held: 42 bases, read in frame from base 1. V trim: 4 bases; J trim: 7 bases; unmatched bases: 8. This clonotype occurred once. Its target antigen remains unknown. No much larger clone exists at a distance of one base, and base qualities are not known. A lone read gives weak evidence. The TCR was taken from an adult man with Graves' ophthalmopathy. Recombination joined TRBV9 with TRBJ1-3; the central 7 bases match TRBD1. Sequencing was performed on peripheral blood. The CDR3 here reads CASSPGDRDNTIYF. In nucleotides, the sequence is TGTGCCAGCAGCCCCGGAGACAGGGACAACACCATATATTTT.